This T cell receptor beta chain was observed in a study of regulatory T cells in long-lasting Graves disease (dated by TCRdb to the early 2020s). With regard to the full study: Antithyroid drugs had been taken for less than 3 months by newly diagnosed Graves' disease patients. This study used TCR sequencing and RNA sequencing of peripheral blood to compare persistent Graves' disease patients against newly diagnosed Graves' disease patients. The study took place in China and was registered as a clinical trial. TCR sequencing covered some 13 persistent and roughly 20 newly diagnosed Graves' disease patients, some 33 samples in total.

General conclusions and limits of the study: Lower TCR Shannon entropy and fewer highly expanded clones were observed in persistent Graves' disease patients than in newly diagnosed patients, which suggested clonal expansion. Preferential use of TRBV28, TRBJ1-2 and TRBJ2-5 was observed in persistent disease, whereas TRBV20-1 and TRBJ2-1 were favored in newly diagnosed disease. Peripheral blood alone was examined, since thyroid tissue, which constituted the primary lesion, could not be accessed. Sequencing and analysis were restricted to the TCR beta chain. As a limitation, the authors acknowledged that the small sample size may reduce accuracy. Persistent patients shared more public clonotypes among themselves (around 2,800) than newly diagnosed patients did (more than 950).

The sample's time point label is to be understood as: newly diagnosed GD, antithyroid drugs for less than 3 months. RNA was extracted from PBMCs in TRIzol for both TCR sequencing and RNA sequencing. The diagnosis of Graves' disease followed American Thyroid Association guidelines. Patients were recruited from an endocrinology department in Xi'an, China. Each patient gave around 9 milliliters of peripheral blood, collected in an EDTA anticoagulant tube. Ficoll Paque Plus density gradient separation was used to isolate PBMCs, and no additional T cell sorting was done. An Agilent 2100 Bioanalyzer and agarose gel were used to assess RNA quality, and a NanoDrop 2000 was used to measure RNA concentration. In this sample, this clonotype turned up many times. It has no known antigen specificity. No base quality information exists; no much larger clone differs at one position. The CDR3 goes from the cysteine to the phenylalanine over 15 residues. Just the 45-base CDR3 DNA is kept, in frame starting at base 1. From V the trimming removes 4 bases and from J it removes 4 bases, while the gene matches leave 5 bases of the junction unaccounted for. Looking up the germline V gene yields CDR1 MNHNS and CDR2 SASEGT.

Library prep was done by multiplex PCR. TCRdb names Illumina HiSeq 4000 as the instrument used. To build TCR beta libraries, CDR3 regions were amplified by Arm-PCR using iRepertoire HTBI primers. Before sequencing, the PCR products went through gel purification. The study's own analysis went as follows. Gene usage analysis of CDR3 amino acid clonotypes used the 60 to 80 TRBV and 14 TRBJ segments found across samples. Filtered high-quality paired reads were merged into contigs using COPE and FqMerger. BLAST was used to align contigs to the IMGT TRBV, TRBD and TRBJ reference genes, and CDR3 was defined following IMGT. Any clonotype with a frequency above 0.1% was counted as a highly expanded clone. Shannon entropy served as the measure of repertoire diversity, while the Gini coefficient captured V-J evenness. Public clonotypes were defined as clonotypes shared by more than one individual. TCRdb took the public reads, trimmed them with fastp at Q25, ran MiXCR for clone calling and kept in-frame beta chains. Rows are unified per CDR3 protein, each entry keeping the most common DNA and genes. The V and J calls shown here were made by TCRdb, not taken from the authors' results. This sample is represented by about 350,000 distinct CDR3 sequences; around 15% of them were singletons. Of the sample, approximately 30% is held by the ten largest clones.

These data were also filed under a second study, of T cells in Graves' hyperthyroidism and ophthalmopathy. The second paper further reports: Stable Graves' hyperthyroidism was defined as the absence of progression to ophthalmopathy over 18 months of follow-up. Hyperthyroidism patients were newly diagnosed, with disease duration under 2 months, and aged 18 to 65 years. Any patient with an uncontrolled infection, another autoimmune disease, pregnancy or lactation was excluded. Diagnoses were based on clinical symptoms, serum thyroxine and TRAb, thyroid ultrasound and orbital computed tomography. The first round of RT-PCR for the TCR CDR3 was performed with the HTBI primer set and the Qiagen OneStep RT-PCR kit. Most expanded thyroid clonotypes (frequency above 0.001) were also found in blood, which suggests that blood repertoires may mirror thyroid immune responses. A model built on a 13 V-J signature distinguished ophthalmopathy from stable hyperthyroidism, reaching 85% to 90% sensitivity and under 84% specificity in cross-validation and 80%/75% in testing. In validation, progression to ophthalmopathy was predicted by the model with 70.59% sensitivity and approximately 78% specificity, a median of about 6 months before onset. TCR V-J signatures able to tell the groups apart were searched for in a discovery cohort of 95 or so patients, of whom about 40 had Graves' ophthalmopathy and some 60 had stable Graves' hyperthyroidism. Prospective prediction of ophthalmopathy was tested in an independent validation cohort of approximately 19 hyperthyroidism patients and approximately 17 patients who later progressed to ophthalmopathy. The 100 or so discovery patients were divided at random into training and test sets in a 7:3 ratio. The study also compared thyroid tissue and blood T-cell repertoires from over 5 Graves' hyperthyroidism patients. After sampling, hyperthyroidism patients received methimazole starting at 30 mg daily, and ophthalmopathy patients received high-dose intravenous methylprednisolone. The libraries were constructed in a second round of multiplex PCR and then size-selected and purified. Paired-end sequencing of the libraries was performed with 100 bp reads on an Illumina HiSeq2000. SOAPnuke was used to process the raw data, with reads discarded if the reads contained adapters or uncalled bases, had a mean Phred below 15, or lacked an exact constant-primer or identifier match. COPE v1.2.5 was used to merge the high-quality paired reads, and each unique nucleotide sequence was defined as a clonotype. Clonotypes were aligned to IMGT TRBV, TRBD and TRBJ reference segments using MiTCR v1.1. The analysis was restricted to V-J combinations with a frequency above 0.0001, which together covered just over 98% of the repertoires. The TCS score was defined as F50 (clonal expansion) divided by E x V (chaos), with BLOSUM62-based TCRdist calculated between CDR3 peptides within each V-J. Welch's t-statistics and random forest reduced roughly 530 V-J features to 10 to 15, which were used in a naive Bayes classifier (R e1071). Sample size was not statistically predetermined, and investigators were not blinded to group allocation. TCR Vbeta CDR3 sequencing of 120 to 150 peripheral blood samples (fewer than 45 ophthalmopathy, over 70 hyperthyroidism and approximately 17 progressor patients) is reported in the paper.

Sequenced material: peripheral blood mononuclear cells (PBMCs), taken at new diagnosis, from a patient treated with antithyroid drugs. The receptor chain draws on TRBV6-1 and TRBJ2-3; the junction holds 10 bases that match TRBD1. The source of this sequence is a man aged 35-49 years with Graves disease. Donor details come from another sample of the same person, matched by shared clones. The CDR3 amino acid sequence is: CASSVETGGADTQYF. The sequence in DNA is TGTGCCAGCAGTGTTGAGACAGGGGGCGCAGATACGCAGTATTTT.